The entry that follows covers one TCR beta chain sequence. Its antigen is still unknown. The assay was immunoSEQ multiplex PCR, and TCRdb's table has in-frame clones only and misses some. The table lists approximately 23,000 clones, around 80% of them singletons. This entry comes from a study of cytotoxic CD8 clonotypes in ibrutinib-treated CLL. The wider study: Some 24 partial and 2 complete responses; at median approximately 70 months, around 15 remitted, approximately 12 progressed. General study findings and limits: Investigators sampled sustained-remission and progressing patients at differing times. Clonality measured at baseline exceeded age-matched healthy donors, tracking circulating CD8+ T-cell counts.

The CDR3 runs to 15 residues. Trimming removed 7 bases from V and 4 bases from J; junction bases left unmatched: 10. Germline-derived CDR1 and CDR2 are SGDLS and YYNGEE. The rearrangement joins TRBV9 to TRBJ2-3; the match to TRBD2 covers 9 bases. This sequence was found in a human donor with chronic lymphocytic leukemia. This sample comprised PBMCs, obtained before ibrutinib treatment. The CDR3 spells CASGPSGGGADTQYF. In DNA, the CDR3 is TGTGCCAGCGGCCCAAGTGGCGGGGGGGCAGATACGCAGTATTTT.